This T cell receptor beta chain originates from a study of CD8 T cells in ankylosing spondylitis. Study observations and caveats: Ankylosing spondylitis blood appeared to be characterized by a TCR beta motif of under 10 highly homologous variants. Significant enrichment of disease-linked clones was reported in matched ankylosing spondylitis synovial fluid. Both synovial fluid and blood in reactive arthritis had previously been reported to carry some motif variants.

As regards this clonotype: Its antigen is not known.

Quantitative 5'-RACE with molecular barcodes produced the TCR beta libraries. TCRdb reanalysed the 5' RACE reads using MiXCR and keeps one entry per CDR3 protein. The top ten hold roughly a sixth of the sample, which has roughly 400,000 distinct CDR3 sequences, about 20% seen once. The CDR3 covers 13 residues. The germline CDR1 and CDR2 sequences are SGHRS and YFSETQ. V lost 7 bases, J lost 5 bases, and 16 bases lay in between. The chain is built from TRBV5-1 and TRBJ2-7; tentative D call: TRBD1 (5 bases). The receptor was isolated from a male donor with ankylosing spondylitis. The specimen was blood, either unsorted or a sorted T cell fraction (not recorded which). CDR3 amino acids: CASSGQGYNEQYF. As DNA, the CDR3 is TGCGCCAGCTCCGGTCAGGGTTACAACGAGCAGTACTTC.